This TCR beta chain is drawn from a study of beta chain features in type 1 diabetes. Study background: The study found patients and healthy donors alike in age, gender and cell yields. Sorted cells examined across all samples numbered some 98 million. The study, taken as a whole, reports: Shortening that was moderate but significant affected the TCRB CDR3s of Type 1 diabetes patients in all four CD4+ subsets. When cDNA is sequenced, cells with high TCR expression could be over-represented.

Comment on this clone: Its matching antigen is unknown.

Trimming cost V 6 bases and J 7 bases; bases outside gene matches: 11. CDR3 length: 15 residues. Germline V gene sequence: CDR1 MNHEY, CDR2 SVGAGI. TCRB transcripts that were expressed got sequenced, as all of the isolated RNA had been reverse transcribed. TCRdb's copy holds only in-frame clones and misses some; the assay was immunoSEQ multiplex PCR. The data show tens of thousands of clones, 40% to 60% seen once. Purity exceeding 95% was reached by all sorted populations. The chain is built from TRBV6-5 and TRBJ1-4, with 7 bases that match TRBD1. The clonotype comes from a woman aged 40 to 49 with type 1 diabetes. The specimen was Tregs from blood. CDR3 loop: CASSYWTGRTEKLFF. For the CDR3, the DNA is TGTGCCAGCAGCTATTGGACAGGTCGGACTGAAAAACTGTTTTTT.